Here is one T cell receptor beta chain with its context. Its target is unknown. The data were taken from a study of cytomegalovirus exposure and HLA in healthy donors. Primers included in the PCR were 60 Vbeta and 13 Jbeta primers. The repertoire was sequenced with immunoSEQ multiplex PCR; TCRdb's copy has only in-frame clones and lacks some. Of 100,000 to 150,000 clones in the sample, 80% were seen once. Germline assignment: CDR1 SGHVS and CDR2 FQNEAQ. The CDR3 has 16 amino acids. V was trimmed by 0 bases and J by 6 bases, leaving 15 bases between them. General observations from the study: Being indistinguishable, some V segments were excluded, TRBV6-2 and TRBV6-3 among them.

This clonotype was sampled from a man aged 25-40 years in good health and CMV-seronegative. This chain joins TRBV7-8 and TRBJ2-1; D not certain. Sequenced input: PBMCs. The CDR3 bases are TGTGCCAGCAGCTTAGCTGACACCCCGATAGGCAATGAGCAGTTCTTC. It translates to CASSLADTPIGNEQFF.